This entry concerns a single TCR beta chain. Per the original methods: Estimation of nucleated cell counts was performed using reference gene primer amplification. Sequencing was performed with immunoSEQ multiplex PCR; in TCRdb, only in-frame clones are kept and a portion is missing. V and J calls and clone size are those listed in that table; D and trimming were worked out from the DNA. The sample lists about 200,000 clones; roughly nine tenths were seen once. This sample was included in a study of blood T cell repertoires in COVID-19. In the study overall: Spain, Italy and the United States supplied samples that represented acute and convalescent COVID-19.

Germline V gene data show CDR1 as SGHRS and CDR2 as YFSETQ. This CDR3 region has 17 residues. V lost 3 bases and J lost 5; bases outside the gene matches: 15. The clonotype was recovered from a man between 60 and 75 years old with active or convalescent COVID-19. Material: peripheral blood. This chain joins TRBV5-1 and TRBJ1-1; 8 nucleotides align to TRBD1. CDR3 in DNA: TGCGCCAGCAGCTCCCACAACCTCGACAGGGGAGTGACTGAAGCTTTCTTT. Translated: CASSSHNLDRGVTEAFF.